The rows below give T cell receptor beta chains drawn from one sample of a study of OX40 agonist ivuxolimab in advanced cancers. Sequencing used immunoSEQ multiplex PCR; TCRdb keeps in-frame clones, though not all of them. The table shows more than 45,000 clones, with about nine tenths occurring only once. This specimen consisted of CD4+ or CD8+ T cells sorted from blood, obtained in a trial of the OX40 agonist ivuxolimab. The origin of the receptors is an adult with an advanced solid tumor such as melanoma, head and neck, liver or kidney cancer. The CDR3 runs from the conserved cysteine through the conserved F or W. The D gene is left open where the match is weak. Only some rows state a clone size, as once, few, many or a class for expanded clones.

CDR3 length	V gene	J gene	D gene	clone size	CDR3 protein	CDR3 DNA
13	TRBV27	TRBJ2-3	.	.	CASTPGRTDTQYF	TGTGCCAGCACCCCTGGGAGGACAGATACGCAGTATTTT
14	TRBV5-4	TRBJ2-1	.	few	CASSFGPGDNEQFF	TGTGCCAGCAGCTTCGGTCCCGGAGACAATGAGCAGTTCTTC
16	TRBV29-1	TRBJ1-4	TRBD1	.	CSVPSGLGQGNEKLFF	TGCAGCGTCCCCTCGGGGTTGGGACAGGGGAATGAAAAACTGTTTTTT
15	TRBV28	TRBJ2-5	.	.	CASSSPGGLQETQYF	TGTGCCAGCAGTAGCCCAGGAGGACTCCAAGAGACCCAGTACTTC
11	TRBV30	TRBJ2-7	.	.	CAWSFAGEQYF	TGTGCCTGGAGTTTCGCGGGGGAGCAGTACTTC
13	TRBV27	TRBJ2-7	.	.	CASRQGTDYEQYF	TGTGCCAGCAGACAGGGCACCGACTACGAGCAGTACTTC
17	TRBV4-1	TRBJ2-2	TRBD1	.	CASSLSPGQGATGELFF	TGCGCCAGCAGTCTGAGTCCGGGACAGGGGGCAACCGGGGAGCTGTTTTTT
16	TRBV5-8	TRBJ2-7	TRBD1	.	CASSGKQGAPSYEQYF	TGTGCCAGCAGCGGGAAACAGGGGGCCCCTTCCTACGAGCAGTACTTC
16	TRBV28	TRBJ2-7	TRBD1	.	CASSPTGTGAPYEQYF	TGTGCCAGCAGCCCAACCGGGACAGGAGCCCCCTACGAGCAGTACTTC
14	TRBV6-7	TRBJ1-4	.	.	CASSRALCNEKLFF	TGTGCCAGCAGCAGGGCCCTTTGTAATGAAAAACTGTTTTTT
14	TRBV11-1	TRBJ2-7	TRBD1	.	CASSSTGTGYEQYF	TGTGCCAGCAGCTCGACCGGGACAGGGTACGAGCAGTACTTC
15	TRBV11-2	TRBJ2-7	TRBD1	.	CASSFGTGPFYEQYF	TGTGCCAGCAGCTTCGGGACAGGTCCATTTTACGAGCAGTACTTC
15	TRBV5-1	TRBJ1-1	TRBD1	.	CASSLGPGTAFEAFF	TGCGCCAGCAGCTTGGGCCCCGGGACAGCCTTTGAAGCTTTCTTT
15	TRBV9	TRBJ2-2	.	.	CASRGEALNTGELFF	TGTGCCAGCAGAGGGGAGGCCTTGAACACCGGGGAGCTGTTTTTT
12	TRBV27	TRBJ2-5	TRBD1	.	CARKTGLETQYF	TGTGCCAGAAAGACAGGGTTGGAGACCCAGTACTTC
14	TRBV4-1	TRBJ2-7	.	.	CASSHPGQTYEQYF	TGCGCCAGCAGCCACCCGGGACAAACCTACGAGCAGTACTTC
12	TRBV4-1	TRBJ2-1	.	.	CASSQGDNEQFF	TGCGCCAGCAGCCAAGGAGACAATGAGCAGTTCTTC
14	TRBV5-8	TRBJ2-1	TRBD1	.	CASSPGQGYNEQFF	TGTGCCAGCAGCCCGGGACAGGGATACAATGAGCAGTTCTTC
17	TRBV9	TRBJ2-1	TRBD2	.	CASSVAGLAGTYNEQFF	TGTGCCAGCAGCGTAGCTGGACTAGCGGGAACGTACAATGAGCAGTTCTTC
14	TRBV27	TRBJ1-4	.	.	CASSLEGSSEKLFF	TGTGCCAGCAGTTTAGAAGGGTCAAGTGAAAAACTGTTTTTT
15	TRBV19	TRBJ1-5	.	.	CASSMRGDGNQPQHF	TGTGCCAGTAGTATGCGGGGGGACGGCAATCAGCCCCAGCATTTT
15	TRBV5-6	TRBJ2-7	TRBD1	once	CASSYQTGGSYEQYF	TGTGCCAGCAGCTACCAGACAGGGGGCTCCTACGAGCAGTACTTC
13	TRBV6-5	TRBJ2-7	.	.	CASMDVNSYEQYF	TGTGCCAGCATGGACGTAAACTCCTACGAGCAGTACTTC
16	TRBV2	TRBJ2-5	TRBD1	.	CASTTIGTGRGETQYF	TGTGCCAGCACTACAATTGGGACAGGGAGGGGGGAGACCCAGTACTTC
15	TRBV7-9	TRBJ2-7	TRBD1	.	CASSFGQGAIYEQYF	TGTGCCAGCAGCTTCGGACAGGGCGCTATCTACGAGCAGTACTTC
12	TRBV5-1	TRBJ2-1	.	.	CASSLGPNEQFF	TGCGCCAGCAGCTTGGGTCCCAATGAGCAGTTCTTC
13	TRBV2	TRBJ1-5	.	few	CASSETLNQPQHF	TGTGCCAGCAGTGAAACCCTCAATCAGCCCCAGCATTTT
16	TRBV27	TRBJ2-1	TRBD2	.	CASSSFNSGIYNEQFF	TGTGCCAGCAGTTCATTCAATAGCGGGATCTACAATGAGCAGTTCTTC
13	TRBV28	TRBJ2-3	.	once	CASSLRNTDTQYF	TGTGCCAGCAGTTTACGGAACACAGATACGCAGTATTTT
14	TRBV6-5	TRBJ2-5	.	.	CASSYSADQETQYF	TGTGCCAGCAGTTACTCGGCAGACCAAGAGACCCAGTACTTC
13	TRBV28	TRBJ2-7	.	.	CASSQVGSYEQYF	TGTGCCAGCTCCCAGGTCGGCTCCTACGAGCAGTACTTC
15	TRBV9	TRBJ1-1	.	.	CASSVVPEWGTEAFF	TGTGCCAGCAGCGTAGTTCCGGAATGGGGCACTGAAGCTTTCTTT
15	TRBV9	TRBJ2-3	.	.	CASSVGVTGTDTQYF	TGTGCCAGCAGCGTAGGGGTCACAGGAACAGATACGCAGTATTTT
11	TRBV6-5	TRBJ2-5	.	.	CASSFQETQYF	TGTGCCAGCAGCTTCCAAGAGACCCAGTACTTC
14	TRBV7-6	TRBJ2-5	.	.	CASSSSTDGETQYF	TGTGCCAGCAGCTCCTCTACGGACGGAGAGACCCAGTACTTC
16	TRBV9	TRBJ2-7	.	.	CASSTGSPPPTYEQYF	TGTGCCAGCAGTACTGGATCCCCACCGCCAACCTACGAGCAGTACTTC
15	TRBV7-6	TRBJ2-7	.	.	CASSAADGERYEQYF	TGTGCCAGCAGCGCAGCGGACGGAGAGCGCTACGAGCAGTACTTC
14	TRBV29-1	TRBJ2-7	.	.	CSVGGGSLPYEQYF	TGCAGCGTTGGGGGGGGCTCCCTCCCCTACGAGCAGTACTTC
14	TRBV5-1	TRBJ2-7	.	.	CASSWTGSSYEQYF	TGCGCCAGCAGCTGGACTGGTTCCTCCTACGAGCAGTACTTC
15	TRBV28	TRBJ1-6	TRBD1	.	CASSWTGGSNSPLHF	TGTGCCAGCAGTTGGACAGGGGGATCGAATTCACCCCTCCACTTT
16	TRBV6-5	TRBJ2-7	TRBD1	.	CASSYSPGQGWSEQYF	TGTGCCAGCAGTTACAGCCCGGGACAGGGGTGGAGCGAGCAGTACTTC
16	TRBV7-7	TRBJ2-2	TRBD2	once	CASSLEAGVTTGELFF	TGTGCTAGCAGCTTAGAGGCGGGAGTTACCACCGGGGAGCTGTTTTTT
16	TRBV9	TRBJ1-1	.	.	CASSVGSKGSSTEAFF	TGTGCCAGCAGCGTAGGAAGTAAGGGGTCGAGTACTGAAGCTTTCTTT
14	TRBV5-1	TRBJ2-1	TRBD1	.	CASSFVQGGNEQFF	TGCGCCAGCAGCTTCGTACAGGGGGGCAATGAGCAGTTCTTC
17	TRBV28	TRBJ1-5	.	once	CASSSSVFGGYNQPQHF	TGTGCCAGCAGTTCCTCCGTTTTTGGGGGGTACAATCAGCCCCAGCATTTT